A single sample is the source of the 10 T cell receptor beta chains below, sequenced in a study of metastatic and nonmetastatic thyroid tumors. Every patient was untreated before thyroid surgery. TCRdb re-clonotyped the PCR reads via MiXCR. The sample holds approximately 69,000 clones; approximately 15% are singletons and the top ten take 6.5%. The specimen sequenced was blood. The receptors were sampled from a male donor with papillary thyroid cancer or a benign thyroid nodule (not recorded which). Some clones in this sample may be carry-over from other donors' samples.

In DNA, the CDR3 is TGCAGTGCCGCAGGACAGGCCCATCAGCCCCAGCATTTT. Translating gives CSAAGQAHQPQHF. The rearrangement joins TRBV20-1 to TRBJ1-5; 7 nucleotides align to TRBD1. This CDR3 comprises 13 residues. Germline V lookup: CDR1 DFQATT, CDR2 SNEGSKA (reference sequence). Trimming cost V 6 bases and J 5 bases; bases outside gene matches: 7.

In this sample, this clone turned up many times. The junction differs from germline at one of its ends, possibly a read error. The V and J genes are TRBV30 and TRBJ1-5, with D unclear. This CDR3 spans 13 amino acids. Germline V gene lookup returns CDR1 GTSNPN and CDR2 SVGIG (reference sequence). The chain's CDR3 is CTWSYSINQPQHF. In nucleotides, the CDR3 is TGTACCTGGAGTTATTCTATCAATCAGCCCCAGCATTTT.

V and J are TRBV27 and TRBJ2-7, with 11 positions matching TRBD2. The CDR3 covers 17 residues. The trim removed 2 bases at V and 2 bases at J, leaving 8 bases unmatched. Per germline, CDR1 MNHEY and CDR2 SMNVEV (reference sequence). The CDR3 sequence: CASSLTASGRSPYEQYF. CDR3 sequence (DNA): TGTGCCAGCAGTTTAACGGCTAGCGGGAGGTCACCCTACGAGCAGTACTTC.

Only a few counts were recorded for this clone. The chain combines TRBV6-7 with TRBJ1-5, with TRBD1 as a possible D gene (5 bases). TRBV6-7 counts as an open reading frame of uncertain function. The CDR3 has 14 residues. The V gene lost 6 bases and the J gene lost 8 bases, with 17 bases spanning the gap. CDR3 sequence reads: CASSADSSYKPQHF. The DNA of the CDR3 is TGTGCCAGCAGCGCAGACAGTAGTTATAAGCCCCAGCATTTT.

In the case of this clone: Sequence at one end of the junction differs from germline and may be a read error. The rearrangement links TRBV7-8 to TRBJ2-1; 10 nucleotides match TRBD2. The CDR3 covers 15 residues. Germline CDR1 SGHVS, CDR2 FQNEAQ. CDR3 in DNA: TGTTCCAGCAGCCTACCTAGCGGGAGTTACAATGAGCAGTTCTTC. The encoded protein is CSSSLPSGSYNEQFF.

This clone was counted at least ten times. V is TRBV28 and J is TRBJ1-1; D is unclear. This CDR3 region has 14 residues. Germline V gene sequence: CDR1 MDHEN, CDR2 SYDVKM. V was shortened by 5 bases and J by 0 bases, with 10 bases between the two germline ends. CDR3 coding DNA: TGTGCCAGCAGTCCATTGAGGATGAACACTGAAGCTTTCTTT. Translation: CASSPLRMNTEAFF.

J is TRBJ2-6 and V is TRBV13; 7 nucleotides align to TRBD1. J lost 1 base, V lost 7 bases, and 19 bases had no gene match. There are 20 residues in the CDR3. Looked up from germline, CDR1 is PRHDT and CDR2 is FYEKMQ (reference sequence). In nucleotides, the CDR3 is TGTGCCAGCACCTCGGTACAGGGGTCGCCCCTGGGATCTGGGGCCAACGTCCTGACTTTC. Translated, it gives CASTSVQGSPLGSGANVLTF.

As concerns this clone: One end of the junction is discordant with germline, which a read error may explain. This sequence joins TRBV4-2 and TRBJ2-5, with 7 bases aligning to TRBD2. This CDR3 spans 16 amino acids. Germline CDR1 and CDR2: LGHNA and YNFKEQ. This CDR3 is CASSQDGLAVQETHYF. The CDR3 DNA reads as TGTGCCAGCAGCCAAGATGGGCTAGCGGTACAAGAGACCCATTACTTC.

There are a few counts of this clone. This sample also contains other DNA sequences that code for the same CDR3. The J gene is TRBJ2-3, the V gene TRBV15, with TRBD2 identical over 9 bases. After removal of 0 bases from V and 4 bases from J, the junction contained 17 bases not matched to a gene. The CDR3 consists of 20 residues. CDR1 and CDR2 (germline): LNHNV, YYDKDF (reference sequence). CDR3 coding DNA: TGTGCCACCAGCAGAGAAGGCCGAGGCTTAGCGGGAGTAGGGGCAGATACGCAGTATTTT. It is translated as CATSREGRGLAGVGADTQYF.

This clone occurred many times. The chain joins TRBV11-1 to TRBJ1-1; D not certain. There are 13 residues in the CDR3. Deletions cut 4 bases from V and 1 base from J, with 7 bases between. Looked up from germline, CDR1 is SGHAT and CDR2 is FQDESV (reference sequence). CDR3 coding DNA: TGTGCCAGCAGCTCACGGGGGAACACTGAAGCTTTCTTT. Protein: CASSSRGNTEAFF.